This passage covers 12 T cell receptor beta chains from one sample sequenced in a study of T cell repertoires in cytomegalovirus infection. TCRdb independently ran MiXCR on the reads; one entry per CDR3 protein. The profile shows 200,000 to 300,000 distinct CDR3 sequences, 9% to 15% of them singletons. The source material was PBMCs. The receptors stem from a human donor in good health (CMV status not recorded). Some clones in this sample may be carry-over from other donors' samples.

At least ten counts were recorded for this clonotype. V is TRBV29-1 and J is TRBJ2-1, with D maybe TRBD1 (6 bases). The CDR3 consists of 15 residues. The V gene lost 6 bases and the J gene lost 7 bases, with 22 bases spanning the gap. In germline, CDR1 is SQVTM, CDR2 ANQGSEA. The CDR3 DNA follows: TGCAGCGTATCCCCGGTGCACAGGGAAGGAAATGAGCAGTTCTTC. Its protein is CSVSPVHREGNEQFF.

This clonotype came up many times. The J gene is TRBJ2-5, the V gene TRBV29-1; D unresolved. Trimming cost V 7 bases and J 2 bases, with 14 bases left between them. Germline V gene data show CDR1 as SQVTM and CDR2 as ANQGSEA. This CDR3 is 13 amino acids long. Here the CDR3 reads CSALGTGQETQYF. The CDR3 DNA follows: TGCAGCGCTCTGGGTACCGGACAAGAGACCCAGTACTTC.

The sample holds many counts of this clonotype. The rearrangement joins TRBV12-3 or TRBV12-4 to TRBJ1-5; the D gene is possibly TRBD1 (6 bases). The CDR3 is 13 residues long. V was pared by 7 bases and J by 6 bases, with 13 bases between. The CDR3 coding sequence is TGTGCCAGCACGGGGGGGGGCCTTCAGCCCCAGCATTTT. This codes for CASTGGGLQPQHF.

Many counts were recorded for this clonotype. The chain has TRBV12-3 or TRBV12-4 and TRBJ1-2; D is unresolved. Trimming stripped 7 bases from V and 2 bases from J, with 8 bases between. The CDR3 loop spans 12 amino acids. The CDR3 is CASKTTNYGYTF. The CDR3 nucleotides read TGTGCCAGCAAGACAACCAACTATGGCTACACCTTC.

This chain connects TRBV30 to TRBJ1-5; TRBD1 agrees at 10 bases. The CDR3 covers 17 residues. The germline gives CDR1 GTSNPN, CDR2 SVGIG (reference sequence). Germline trimming cut 4 bases from V and 1 base from J; bases unmatched to any gene: 10. CDR3 coding DNA: TGTGCCTGGACACCCGAGACAGGGGGCGGAAGCAATCAGCCCCAGCATTTT. Translation gives CAWTPETGGGSNQPQHF.

This clonotype was seen only a few times. CDR3 sequence (DNA): TGTGCCAGCAGGATCCCGACAGGGGATACCGGGGAGCTGTTTTTT. As protein: CASRIPTGDTGELFF. The V and J genes are TRBV28 and TRBJ2-2; 8 bases agree with TRBD1. The germline CDR1 and CDR2 sequences are MDHEN and SYDVKM. The CDR3 consists of 15 residues. The V segment lost 6 bases and the J segment 5 bases; nucleotides outside the gene matches: 8. Filled out from reference TRBV28 and TRBJ2-2, the complete variable domain reads DVKVTQSSRYLVKRTGEKVFLECVQDMDHENMFWYRQDPGLGLRLIYFSYDVKMKEKGDIPEGYSVSREKKERFSLILESASTNQTSMYLCASRIPTGDTGELFFGEGSRLTVL.

This clonotype was seen a handful of times. A much larger clone lies one base from this, so it may be a read error. This chain connects TRBV28 to TRBJ2-4; D remains unclear. The length of the CDR3 is 13 residues. The V and J ends lost 6 bases and 3 bases respectively, with 9 bases between them. Germline V gene sequence: CDR1 MDHEN, CDR2 SYDVKM. CDR3 residues: CASREPHKNIQYF. The CDR3 coding sequence is TGTGCCAGCAGGGAACCTCACAAAAACATTCAGTACTTC.

This clonotype was seen ten or more times. This chain links TRBV7-2 with TRBJ2-2; 9 bases are shared with TRBD1. CDR1 is SGHTA and CDR2 is FQGNSA in the germline V gene. V lost 3 bases to trimming and J lost 8 bases; unmatched junction nucleotides: 7. This CDR3 is built from 15 residues. Here the CDR3 reads CASSFDRGVVGELFF. Here the CDR3 DNA reads TGTGCCAGCAGCTTCGACAGGGGGGTTGTAGGGGAGCTGTTTTTT.

The J gene is TRBJ1-5, the V gene TRBV19; D is unresolved. Germline CDR1 and CDR2: LNHDA and SQIVND (reference sequence). Trimming took 3 bases from V and 5 from J, leaving 11 bases between them. The CDR3 runs 14 residues. CDR3 DNA: TGTGCCAGTAGTATCCTCGGATTCGATCAGCCCCAGCATTTT. Translation: CASSILGFDQPQHF.

This clonotype showed up many times. The chain employs TRBV25-1 and TRBJ1-2; no clear D gene. With 5 bases removed from V and 4 bases from J, the gap between germline ends came to 17 bases. CDR3 size: 15 residues. The V gene's germline CDR1 is MGHDK and CDR2 SYGVNS. CDR3 DNA: TGTGCCAGCAGTCGTGAGGGCCTCCTCCCCTATGGCTACACCTTC. Residues: CASSREGLLPYGYTF.

CDR3 in amino acids: CASSSTGLRGEQFF. As DNA, the CDR3 is TGTGCCAGCAGCAGCACGGGGCTAAGGGGTGAGCAGTTCTTC. The chain links TRBV7-3 to TRBJ2-1; D may match TRBD1 or TRBD2 (5 bases each). CDR3 size: 14 residues. V dropped 5 bases and J dropped 9 bases, with 17 bases sitting between them. Per germline, CDR1 SGHTA and CDR2 FQGTGA. The full variable domain, with the rest looked up from reference TRBV7-3 and TRBJ2-1, is GAGVSQTPSNKVTEKGKYVELRCDPISGHTALYWYRQSLGQGPEFLIYFQGTGAADDSGLPNDRFFAVRPEGSVSTLKIQRTERGDSAVYLCASSSTGLRGEQFFGPGTRLTVL.

The genes are TRBV5-1 and TRBJ2-1; tentative D call: TRBD2 (5 bases). Germline lookup yields CDR1 SGHRS and CDR2 YFSETQ. Deletions cut 7 bases from V and 4 bases from J, with 18 bases between. The CDR3 runs to 15 residues. The CDR3 reads CASSSSPITYNEQFF. The CDR3 DNA reads TGCGCCAGCTCTTCTAGCCCCATAACATACAATGAGCAGTTCTTC.